Each of the 27 T cell receptor beta chains below was sequenced from the same sample in a study of blood T cell repertoires in COVID-19 (dated by TCRdb to 2018 to 2020). Receptor amplification or capture employed the immunoSEQ multiplex PCR assay. TCRdb's version of the immuneACCESS table is confined to in-frame rearrangements and falls short of the full clone set. An unresolved V gene accounts for under half of the shortfall where checked; the remainder is of unknown origin. The sample table lists 200,000 to 300,000 clones, approximately 89% of them with a count of one. The top ten hold 8.5% to 10% of the sample. Material: peripheral blood. The receptors derive from a man aged 40-49 years who had recovered from COVID-19.

The V and J genes are TRBV7-2 and TRBJ2-3; D not certain. The CDR3 has 14 amino acids. Looked up from germline, CDR1 is SGHTA and CDR2 is FQGNSA. Deletions cut 3 bases from V and 4 bases from J, with 11 bases between. The CDR3 region has the DNA TGTGCCAGCAGCTTTTTCAGGCGCTCAGATACGCAGTATTTT. Translating it yields CASSFFRRSDTQYF.

Only one count was recorded for this clone. This chain uses TRBV18 with TRBJ1-2; possible D gene TRBD1, 5 bases. Per germline, CDR1 KGHSH and CDR2 LQKENI. The CDR3 length is 13 residues. V lost 3 bases and J 3 bases, leaving 8 bases between the germline ends. The CDR3 loop is CASSPRGDYGYTF. The CDR3 DNA is TGTGCCAGCTCACCTCGGGGGGACTATGGCTACACCTTC.

This sequence joins TRBV6-5 and TRBJ2-7; 7 bases map to TRBD2. Unmatched junction bases numbered 11, after V lost 7 bases and J lost 2 bases. CDR3 size: 15 residues. Per germline, CDR1 MNHEY and CDR2 SVGAGI. Written as DNA, the CDR3 is TGTGCCAGCAAAAGCCCTCGTCGGGGGGCCTACGAGCAGTACTTC. Amino acid sequence: CASKSPRRGAYEQYF.

The chain is built from TRBV6-5 and TRBJ2-5; TRBD1 agrees at 7 bases. The trim removed 2 bases at V and 5 bases at J, leaving 8 bases unmatched. The CDR3 is 15 residues long. Germline V gives CDR1 MNHEY, CDR2 SVGAGI. As DNA, the CDR3 is TGTGCCAGCAGTTACGTAGAGGGGGCGGGCGAGACCCAGTACTTC. Protein sequence: CASSYVEGAGETQYF.

The chain combines TRBV11-2 with TRBJ2-7, with TRBD1 matching 8 bases. The V gene end was trimmed by 0 bases and the J gene end by 4 bases; junction bases not matched to a gene: 5. The CDR3 consists of 15 residues. Germline loops: CDR1 SGHAT, CDR2 FQNNGV. The CDR3 protein is CASSLDRTGGYEQYF. CDR3 sequence (DNA): TGTGCCAGCAGCTTAGATCGAACAGGGGGTTACGAGCAGTACTTC.

This clone has a handful of counts. CDR3 protein: CASSLIAGAQETQYF. Written as DNA, the CDR3 is TGCGCCAGCAGCTTAATAGCGGGGGCACAAGAGACCCAGTACTTC. The V call is TRBV5-1, the J call TRBJ2-5; 9 nucleotides align to TRBD2. The J segment lost 2 bases and the V segment lost 2 bases, leaving 4 bases of the junction unmatched. The CDR3 runs 15 residues. CDR1 is SGHRS and CDR2 is YFSETQ in the germline V gene.

This rearrangement joins TRBV14 to TRBJ2-2; 7 bases align to TRBD1. The ends lost 3 bases at V and 2 bases at J; junction bases unmatched: 12. CDR1 is SGHDN, CDR2 FVKESK, per germline. This CDR3 comprises 18 residues. Here the CDR3 reads CASSQYSLRDSNTGELFF. Written as DNA, the CDR3 is TGTGCCAGCAGCCAGTATAGTCTCCGGGACAGCAACACCGGGGAGCTGTTTTTT.

The rearrangement joins TRBV9 to TRBJ2-2; 8 positions agree with TRBD1. The germline gives CDR1 SGDLS, CDR2 YYNGEE. V shed 6 bases and J 1 base; nucleotides not matched to a gene: 5. There are 15 residues in the CDR3. The CDR3 protein is CASKPGTGNTGELFF. As DNA, the CDR3 is TGTGCCAGCAAACCCGGGACAGGGAACACCGGGGAGCTGTTTTTT.

This chain connects TRBV2 to TRBJ1-4; D is unresolved. Trimming took off 1 base at V and 7 bases at J, with 13 bases between the two ends. Germline CDR1 and CDR2: SNHLY and FYNNEI. This CDR3 region has 15 residues. Here the CDR3 DNA reads TGTGCCAGCAGTGAAGATTTAGGGCGGGGTGAAAAACTGTTTTTT. Translated, it gives CASSEDLGRGEKLFF.

The chain has TRBV4-2 and TRBJ2-1, with TRBD2 matching 7 bases. Trimming took 0 bases from V and 6 from J; bases not matched to a gene: 8. This CDR3 region has 16 residues. Per the germline V gene, CDR1 is LGHNA and CDR2 is YNFKEQ. This CDR3 reads CASSQDRLAVGNEQFF. CDR3 DNA sequence: TGTGCCAGCAGCCAAGATCGGCTAGCGGTGGGCAATGAGCAGTTCTTC.

The V call is TRBV6-6, the J call TRBJ2-2; 7 positions match TRBD1. V shed 6 bases, J shed 4 bases, and the junction held 8 bases outside the gene matches. CDR1 and CDR2 from the germline V gene are MNHNY and SVGAGI (reference sequence). CDR3 length equals 15 residues. The DNA of the CDR3 is TGTGCCAGCAGCTCGACAGGGTCGGGCACCGGGGAGCTGTTTTTT. Translated: CASSSTGSGTGELFF.

This chain uses TRBV29-1 with TRBJ1-2; 9 bases match TRBD1. Losses at the gene ends were 7 bases for V and 6 bases for J; bases not matched to a gene: 6. The CDR3 runs 12 residues. Germline V gene lookup returns CDR1 SQVTM and CDR2 ANQGSEA. The CDR3 DNA follows: TGCAGCGCTGGGACAGGGCCGAATGGCTACACCTTC. Translation: CSAGTGPNGYTF.

This chain connects TRBV11-2 to TRBJ2-7; D is unresolved. There are 13 residues in the CDR3. Germline CDR1 reads SGHAT; CDR2 reads FQNNGV. Between the trimmed V and J ends, which lost 5 bases and 7 bases, there was a span of 15 bases. CDR3 amino acids: CASSLGSFGEQYF. The CDR3 bases are TGTGCCAGCAGCCTAGGGTCGTTCGGGGAGCAGTACTTC.

The chain is built from TRBV27 and TRBJ2-2; TRBD1 might be the D (6 bases). Germline V gene data show CDR1 as MNHEY and CDR2 as SMNVEV (reference sequence). Deletions cut 3 bases from V and 5 bases from J, with 10 bases between. CDR3 length equals 14 residues. CDR3 region: CASSLGTGTGELFF. The CDR3 region has the DNA TGTGCCAGCAGTTTGGGTACAGGGACCGGGGAGCTGTTTTTT.

This clone has only one observation. The chain recombines TRBV11-2 with TRBJ2-7; 10 nucleotides align to TRBD1. J gave up 2 bases and V 4 bases, and 2 bases lay outside the gene matches. This CDR3 contains 14 residues. Germline loops: CDR1 SGHAT, CDR2 FQNNGV. The CDR3 nucleotides read TGTGCCAGCAGCTCTGGACAGGGGGCCTACGAGCAGTACTTC. Translated, it gives CASSSGQGAYEQYF.

The chain combines TRBV11-3 with TRBJ2-3; D is possibly TRBD1 (5 bases). Germline V gene sequence: CDR1 SGHNT, CDR2 YENEEA. V gave up 0 bases and J gave up 1 base, with 14 bases separating them. The CDR3 sequence is 17 residues long. CDR3 in DNA: TGTGCCAGCAGCTTAGATGGGGCAGGGATTGGCACAGATACGCAGTATTTT. This codes for CASSLDGAGIGTDTQYF.

The chain couples TRBV18 to TRBJ2-7; no definite D call. The CDR3 is 14 residues long. Germline V gene sequence: CDR1 KGHSH, CDR2 LQKENI. V lost 3 bases, J lost 5 bases, and 14 bases lay in between. The DNA for the CDR3 is TGTGCCAGCTCACCGAGGCGAGGCGTAGACGAGCAGTACTTC. It encodes CASSPRRGVDEQYF.

J is TRBJ2-7 and V is TRBV7-2, with a tentative D call TRBD1 (6 bases). Germline CDR1 SGHTA, CDR2 FQGNSA. Trimming removed 5 bases from V and 3 bases from J, with 17 bases in between. This CDR3 has 15 residues. CDR3 protein: CASSTTWTEDYEQYF. CDR3 in DNA: TGTGCCAGCAGCACGACCTGGACAGAGGACTACGAGCAGTACTTC.

To note about this clone: Other DNA sequences in this sample translate to the same CDR3. V gene TRBV12-3 or TRBV12-4 combines with J gene TRBJ1-5; D unresolved. The ends were cut back, 2 bases at V and 4 bases at J, with 6 bases in the middle. CDR3 size: 13 residues. The DNA of the CDR3 is TGTGCCAGCAGTTTAAGCGGGAATCAGCCCCAGCATTTT. This encodes CASSLSGNQPQHF.

This sequence joins TRBV2 and TRBJ2-7; the match to TRBD2 covers 10 bases. Germline assignment: CDR1 SNHLY and CDR2 FYNNEI. The CDR3 is made up of 14 amino acids. Losses at the gene ends were 0 bases for V and 6 bases for J; bases not matched to a gene: 2. CDR3 residues: CASSEARLAGEQYF. In DNA, the CDR3 is TGTGCCAGCAGTGAAGCCAGACTAGCGGGCGAGCAGTACTTC.

This sequence joins TRBV27 and TRBJ2-7; 9 bases are shared with TRBD1. The CDR3 spans 15 residues. Unmatched junction bases numbered 12, after V lost 6 bases and J lost 6 bases. In germline, CDR1 is MNHEY, CDR2 SMNVEV (reference sequence). This CDR3 reads CASRSGDRAPGEQYF. The CDR3 DNA reads as TGTGCCAGCAGGTCGGGGGACAGGGCCCCTGGCGAGCAGTACTTC.

The chain recombines TRBV9 with TRBJ2-4; unclear D gene. Deletions cut 3 bases from V and 9 bases from J, with 10 bases between. The CDR3 spans 12 residues. Germline V lookup: CDR1 SGDLS, CDR2 YYNGEE. Here the CDR3 reads CASSGASGIQYF. The DNA for the CDR3 is TGTGCCAGCAGCGGAGCTTCGGGCATTCAGTACTTC.

The J gene is TRBJ2-1, the V gene TRBV15; unclear D gene. From germline, CDR1 is LNHNV and CDR2 YYDKDF (reference sequence). V gave up 5 bases and J gave up 6 bases, with 5 bases separating them. The CDR3 covers 11 residues. In DNA form, the CDR3 reads TGTGCCACCAGCTTAATCAATGAGCAGTTCTTC. This translates into CATSLINEQFF.

The V and J genes are TRBV15 and TRBJ2-3; TRBD2 matches at 12 bases. Germline V gene lookup returns CDR1 LNHNV and CDR2 YYDKDF (reference sequence). The CDR3 is 16 amino acids. After removal of 1 base from V and 6 bases from J, the junction contained 5 bases not matched to a gene. The CDR3 sequence: CATSRASGRASDTQYF. CDR3 DNA sequence: TGTGCCACCAGCAGAGCTAGCGGGAGGGCTTCGGATACGCAGTATTTT.

In this sample, this clone turned up a few times. The chain combines TRBV7-9 with TRBJ1-6; possible D gene TRBD1, 5 bases. The CDR3 length is 15 residues. CDR1 is SEHNR and CDR2 is FQNEAQ in the germline V gene (reference sequence). V was clipped by 5 bases and J by 7 bases, with 15 bases between them. In nucleotides, the CDR3 is TGTGCCAGCAGCGGAGGGACGTCAGTAAATTCACCCCTCCACTTT. It specifies CASSGGTSVNSPLHF.

This chain uses TRBV29-1 with TRBJ2-7, with D possibly matching TRBD1 (6 bases). The CDR3 is made up of 12 amino acids. CDR1 SQVTM and CDR2 ANQGSEA come from the germline V gene. V dropped 1 base and J dropped 5 bases, with 9 bases sitting between them. This chain's CDR3 is CSVEVWDNEQYF. CDR3 DNA sequence: TGCAGCGTTGAAGTATGGGACAACGAGCAGTACTTC.

V and J are TRBV30 and TRBJ2-5; a weak D match, TRBD1 (6 bases). The V end lost 2 bases, the J end lost 2 bases, and 9 bases lay between the germline ends. This CDR3 has 13 residues. Germline lookup yields CDR1 GTSNPN and CDR2 SVGIG (reference sequence). CDR3 bases: TGTGCCTGGAGTTCCCAGGGGCAAGAGACCCAGTACTTC. Translation gives CAWSSQGQETQYF.